Reported below is one TCR beta chain. The data originate from a study of shared T cell receptors in the human thymus. Using immunoSEQ multiplex PCR, the repertoire was profiled, and TCRdb retains in-frame clones only, with some absent. This sample has hundreds of thousands of clones; approximately 85% occur once, and the top ten carry under 0.012%. The same sample was also studied in work on human thymus T cells. That report notes: The thymus tissue came from resections taken during corrective heart surgery. Related research described strongly overlapping thymic repertoires in unrelated people.

The specimen sequenced was thymocytes. This TCR derives from a girl less than two years old with a congenital heart defect.

The CDR3: CASSQVPSSLPRDTEAFF. CDR3 DNA: TGCGCCAGCAGCCAAGTTCCATCATCATTGCCCCGGGACACTGAAGCTTTCTTT. This chain uses TRBV4-1 with TRBJ1-1; D not certain. CDR3 length: 18 amino acids. The V gene's germline CDR1 is MGHRA and CDR2 YSYEKL. The ends were cut back, 1 base at V and 3 bases at J, with 21 bases in the middle.